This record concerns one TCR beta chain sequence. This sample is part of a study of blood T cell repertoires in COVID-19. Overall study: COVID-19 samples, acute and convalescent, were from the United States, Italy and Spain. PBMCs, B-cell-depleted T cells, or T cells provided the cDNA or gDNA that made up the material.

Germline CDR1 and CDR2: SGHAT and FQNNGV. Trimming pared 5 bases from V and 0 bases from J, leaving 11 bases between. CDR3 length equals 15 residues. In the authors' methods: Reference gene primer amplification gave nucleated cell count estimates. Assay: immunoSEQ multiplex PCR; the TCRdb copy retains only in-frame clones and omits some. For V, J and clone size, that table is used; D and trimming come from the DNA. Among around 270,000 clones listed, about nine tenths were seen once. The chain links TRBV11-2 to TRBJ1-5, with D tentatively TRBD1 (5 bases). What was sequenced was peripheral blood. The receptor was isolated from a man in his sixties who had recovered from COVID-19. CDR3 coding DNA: TGTGCCAGCAGCCCAGACAGACATAGCAATCAGCCCCAGCATTTT. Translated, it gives CASSPDRHSNQPQHF.